The 29 T cell receptor beta chains below were found in one sample sequenced in a study of cytomegalovirus exposure and HLA in healthy donors. The PCR used 60 Vbeta and 13 Jbeta primers. Repertoires were generated with immunoSEQ multiplex PCR, while TCRdb's copy carries only in-frame clones and drops some. The sample records more than 60,000 clones, around 84% being singletons. The sample consisted of PBMCs. These TCRs come from a man between 65 and 80 years old in good health and CMV-seropositive.

CDR3 sequence: CASSMVGGHQPQHF. The DNA for the CDR3 is TGTGCCAGTAGTATGGTAGGGGGCCATCAGCCCCAGCATTTT. V and J are TRBV19 and TRBJ1-5; 7 nucleotides match TRBD1. This CDR3 has 14 amino acids. V trimming: 3 bases; J trimming: 5 bases; junction bases outside the gene matches: 4. Germline CDR1 LNHDA, CDR2 SQIVND (reference sequence). Supplemented by reference TRBV19 and TRBJ1-5, the full variable domain reads DGGITQSPKYLFRKEGQNVTLSCEQNLNHDAMYWYRQDPGQGLRLIYYSQIVNDFQKGDIAEGYSVSREKKESFPLTVTSAQKNPTAFYLCASSMVGGHQPQHFGDGTRLSIL.

The gene calls are TRBV21-1 and TRBJ2-3; TRBD2 reflects the table's D call only, with no check against the DNA. TRBV21-1 is a pseudogene. CDR3 length: 15 amino acids. For the CDR3, the DNA is TGTGCCAGCAGCAAACCGGGAGGGAGCACAGATACGCAGTATTTT. Translated: CASSKPGGSTDTQYF.

The V call is TRBV7-9, the J call TRBJ1-5; TRBD1 matches 9 bases. The CDR3 consists of 15 residues. V lost 6 bases, J lost 4 bases, and 7 bases stayed unmatched. Germline V gene data show CDR1 as SEHNR and CDR2 as FQNEAQ (reference sequence). CDR3: CASSPGTGINQPQHF. CDR3 sequence (DNA): TGTGCCAGCAGTCCCGGGACAGGGATTAATCAGCCCCAGCATTTT.

This clone was seen only once. The chain joins TRBV10-3 to TRBJ2-5; 7 bases are shared with TRBD1. V lost 2 bases, J lost 5 bases, and 2 bases stayed unmatched. The CDR3 is 13 residues long. The germline V gene has CDR1 ENHRY and CDR2 SYGVKD. CDR3 sequence: CAISERQGETQYF. DNA of the CDR3: TGTGCCATCAGTGAGAGACAGGGTGAGACCCAGTACTTC.

J is TRBJ2-1 and V is TRBV28; TRBD2 aligns across 10 bases. Losses at the gene ends were 3 bases for V and 2 bases for J; bases not matched to a gene: 4. Germline assignment: CDR1 MDHEN and CDR2 SYDVKM. The CDR3 runs 16 residues. The CDR3 DNA reads as TGTGCCAGCAGTTTTGGAGCGGGAGGGGCCTACAATGAGCAGTTCTTC. Its protein product is CASSFGAGGAYNEQFF.

CDR3 coding DNA: TGTGCCAGCAGTCCGGACAGGGTTACAACTGAAGCTTTCTTT. It encodes CASSPDRVTTEAFF. The chain recombines TRBV28 with TRBJ1-1; 8 bases fit TRBD1. The trim removed 5 bases at V and 5 bases at J, leaving 7 bases unmatched. This CDR3 contains 14 residues. Germline assignment: CDR1 MDHEN and CDR2 SYDVKM. Together with reference TRBV28 and TRBJ1-1, the CDR3 gives the full variable domain: DVKVTQSSRYLVKRTGEKVFLECVQDMDHENMFWYRQDPGLGLRLIYFSYDVKMKEKGDIPEGYSVSREKKERFSLILESASTNQTSMYLCASSPDRVTTEAFFGQGTRLTVV.

The gene calls are TRBV2 and TRBJ2-7; D is possibly TRBD1 (5 bases). Deletions cut 5 bases from V and 4 bases from J, with 9 bases between. The germline CDR1 and CDR2 sequences are SNHLY and FYNNEI. The CDR3 has 12 amino acids. CDR3 sequence: CASSMTAYEQYF. The CDR3 DNA reads TGTGCCAGCAGTATGACAGCATACGAGCAGTACTTC. Variable domain in full (rest from reference TRBV2 and TRBJ2-7): EPEVTQTPSHQVTQMGQEVILRCVPISNHLYFYWYRQILGQKVEFLVSFYNNEISEKSEIFDDQFSVERPDGSNFTLKIRSTKLEDSAMYFCASSMTAYEQYFGPGTRLTVT.

J is TRBJ2-7 and V is TRBV5-4; perhaps TRBD1 as D (6 bases). Trimming left V 0 bases short and J 3 bases short, with 10 bases between. The CDR3 consists of 14 residues. Germline lookup yields CDR1 SGHNT and CDR2 YYREEE (reference sequence). CDR3 sequence (DNA): TGTGCCAGCAGCTTGGACCAGGGGAGCTACGAGCAGTACTTC. Translation: CASSLDQGSYEQYF. The whole variable domain, filled in from reference TRBV5-4 and TRBJ2-7, reads ETGVTQSPTHLIKTRGQQVTLRCSSQSGHNTVSWYQQALGQGPQFIFQYYREEENGRGNFPPRFSGLQFPNYSSELNVNALELDDSALYLCASSLDQGSYEQYFGPGTRLTVT.

The rearrangement uses TRBV28 and TRBJ1-2; 7 positions agree with TRBD1. This CDR3 is built from 13 residues. The V and J ends lost 10 bases and 0 bases, in that order; junction bases with no gene match: 5. In germline, CDR1 is MDHEN, CDR2 SYDVKM. The CDR3 sequence is CATWDRSNYGYTF. The DNA of the CDR3 is TGTGCCACCTGGGACAGATCTAACTATGGCTACACCTTC.

The chain has TRBV6-5 and TRBJ2-3, with a tentative D call TRBD1 (6 bases). V lost 6 bases and J 2 bases, leaving 9 bases between the germline ends. Germline V gives CDR1 MNHEY, CDR2 SVGAGI. This CDR3 has 13 residues. The CDR3 loop is CASRRQVTDTQYF. CDR3 in DNA: TGTGCCAGCAGGAGACAGGTCACAGATACGCAGTATTTT.

The V gene is TRBV6-1, the J gene TRBJ2-3; no clear D. The CDR3 has 13 residues. The ends were cut back, 6 bases at V and 2 bases at J, with 9 bases in the middle. Germline V gene data show CDR1 as MNHNS and CDR2 as SASEGT. The CDR3 spells CASSPTFTDTQYF. The CDR3 DNA sequence: TGTGCCAGCAGCCCAACTTTCACAGATACGCAGTATTTT.

The V gene is TRBV6-5, the J gene TRBJ2-1; 9 positions match TRBD1. Germline assignment: CDR1 MNHEY and CDR2 SVGAGI. The CDR3 runs to 16 residues. J gave up 9 bases and V 0 bases, and 9 bases lay outside the gene matches. CDR3 amino acids: CASSYSTGGKNSEQFF. The CDR3 region has the DNA TGTGCCAGCAGTTACTCTACAGGGGGCAAAAACAGTGAGCAGTTCTTC.

The chain has TRBV5-8 and TRBJ2-3, with 13 bases aligning to TRBD2. Germline V gene lookup returns CDR1 SGHTS and CDR2 YDEGEE. This CDR3 has 19 residues. V shed 2 bases and J 0 bases; nucleotides not matched to a gene: 9. The CDR3 loop is CASSFSGTSGASSTDTQYF. The CDR3 bases are TGTGCCAGCAGCTTTTCCGGGACTAGCGGGGCTTCTAGCACAGATACGCAGTATTTT.

The rearrangement uses TRBV19 and TRBJ2-1, with D possibly being TRBD2 (6 bases). V lost 1 base and J lost 11, with 15 bases in between. The length of the CDR3 is 14 residues. From germline, CDR1 is LNHDA and CDR2 SQIVND (reference sequence). This chain's CDR3 is CASSIGRLAIKQFF. The CDR3 nucleotides are TGTGCCAGTAGTATAGGTAGGCTAGCGATTAAGCAGTTCTTC.

DNA for the CDR3: TGTGCCAGCAGCCAAGATGCTAGCGGGACCAACTACGAGCAGTACTTC. Its protein product is CASSQDASGTNYEQYF. This chain joins TRBV4-2 and TRBJ2-7; 9 bases are shared with TRBD2. J lost 3 bases, V lost 0 bases, and 6 bases had no gene match. Germline V gives CDR1 LGHNA, CDR2 YNFKEQ. The CDR3 loop spans 16 amino acids.

The sample holds a few counts of this clone. V is TRBV2 and J is TRBJ1-4; weak D call: TRBD1 (6 bases). CDR1 and CDR2 from the germline V gene are SNHLY and FYNNEI. Trimming removed 6 bases at V and 8 bases at J, with 16 bases between. The CDR3 sequence is 14 residues long. The CDR3 DNA is TGTGCCAGCAGCCCCGGGGGGGGCCTCGAAAAACTGTTTTTT. It translates to CASSPGGGLEKLFF.

The genes are TRBV7-9 and TRBJ1-1, with D unresolved. Germline assignment: CDR1 SEHNR and CDR2 FQNEAQ (reference sequence). The V gene lost 1 base and the J gene lost 5 bases, with 5 bases spanning the gap. The CDR3 runs 12 residues. CDR3 coding DNA: TGTGCCAGCAGCTTAGTTAGAACTGAAGCTTTCTTT. The encoded protein is CASSLVRTEAFF.

The chain uses TRBV28 and TRBJ2-7; the D is unclear. The CDR3 covers 15 residues. V gave up 1 base and J gave up 5 bases, with 15 bases separating them. Germline CDR1 and CDR2: MDHEN and SYDVKM. The CDR3 nucleotides read TGTGCCAGCAGTTTATCCCCCCCCGGCAGGAACGAGCAGTACTTC. It specifies CASSLSPPGRNEQYF.

This chain joins TRBV6-1 and TRBJ2-3, with 9 bases lining up with TRBD2. Germline CDR1 and CDR2: MNHNS and SASEGT. CDR3 size: 14 residues. After removal of 6 bases from V and 9 bases from J, the junction contained 10 bases not matched to a gene. The CDR3 sequence: CASRDSGRDGTQYF. The CDR3 DNA follows: TGTGCCAGCAGGGATAGCGGGAGAGACGGGACGCAGTATTTT.

A note on this clone: The sample contains more than one DNA sequence encoding this CDR3. V and J are TRBV4-1 and TRBJ1-4; D perhaps matches TRBD1 (6 bases). Germline-derived CDR1 and CDR2 are MGHRA and YSYEKL. Trimming shortened V by 0 bases and J by 7 bases, and 15 bases separated the two germline ends. The CDR3 totals 16 residues. The CDR3: CASSQDLHRAAEKLFF. CDR3 nucleotide sequence: TGCGCCAGCAGCCAAGATCTTCACAGGGCGGCTGAAAAACTGTTTTTT.

This clone was counted a few times. The chain has TRBV19 and TRBJ2-3, with TRBD2 identical over 10 bases. The CDR3 has 13 amino acids. V lost 7 bases to trimming and J lost 5 bases; unmatched junction nucleotides: 3. Germline CDR1 LNHDA, CDR2 SQIVND (reference sequence). The CDR3 nucleotides read TGTGCCAGTACCGTAGCGGGAGGAGATACGCAGTATTTT. Its protein is CASTVAGGDTQYF.

The rearrangement joins TRBV7-6 to TRBJ2-7, with a possible D match to TRBD2 (6 bases). CDR1 is SGHVS and CDR2 is FNYEAQ in the germline V gene. Trimming stripped 5 bases from V and 5 bases from J, with 19 bases between. The CDR3 totals 15 residues. The CDR3 loop is CASSRTWGEDNEQYF. CDR3 bases: TGTGCCAGCAGCCGTACTTGGGGGGAGGACAACGAGCAGTACTTC.

The genes are TRBV7-2 and TRBJ2-1, with 7 bases lining up with TRBD2. CDR1 is SGHTA, CDR2 FQGNSA, per germline. The CDR3 loop spans 13 amino acids. Trimming at V came to 8 bases and at J to 5 bases, leaving 6 bases not matched to a gene. The CDR3 DNA is TGTGCCAGCTTCCGGGACTACAACAATGAGCAGTTCTTC. It yields the protein CASFRDYNNEQFF.

This chain joins TRBV7-2 and TRBJ2-1, with TRBD2 matching over 15 bases. This CDR3 region has 16 residues. The germline V gene has CDR1 SGHTA and CDR2 FQGNSA. V was pared by 5 bases and J by 7 bases, with 6 bases of the junction left unmatched. In DNA form, the CDR3 reads TGTGCCAGCAGCCCTTGGACTAGCGGGAGGGGGAATGAGCAGTTCTTC. This sequence encodes CASSPWTSGRGNEQFF.

The chain employs TRBV7-9 and TRBJ1-2; 8 positions agree with TRBD1. This CDR3 is 14 amino acids long. Per the germline V gene, CDR1 is SEHNR and CDR2 is FQNEAQ (reference sequence). Losses at the gene ends were 8 bases for V and 3 bases for J; bases not matched to a gene: 8. The CDR3: CASQRTGSDYGYTF. DNA of the CDR3: TGTGCCAGCCAAAGGACAGGGAGTGACTATGGCTACACCTTC.

V is TRBV27 and J is TRBJ1-1; D might be TRBD1 (6 bases). Per the germline V gene, CDR1 is MNHEY and CDR2 is SMNVEV (reference sequence). The CDR3 length is 15 residues. The V end lost 4 bases, the J end lost 5 bases, and 17 bases lay between the germline ends. The CDR3 DNA follows: TGTGCCAGCAGTTCCCCCCCCGGGGGGCTGACTGAAGCTTTCTTT. Its translation: CASSSPPGGLTEAFF.

V is TRBV5-1 and J is TRBJ1-1; D uncertain. There are 15 residues in the CDR3. V lost 2 bases to trimming and J lost 5 bases, with 16 bases between them. Germline-derived CDR1 and CDR2 are SGHRS and YFSETQ. CDR3 residues: CASSFGSSRDTEAFF. CDR3 nucleotides: TGCGCCAGCAGCTTTGGTAGTTCACGGGATACTGAAGCTTTCTTT.

The chain links TRBV6-1 to TRBJ2-1; maybe TRBD1 (6 bases). The CDR3 consists of 14 residues. The ends were cut back, 7 bases at V and 6 bases at J, with 16 bases in the middle. Germline V gene sequence: CDR1 MNHNS, CDR2 SASEGT. The CDR3 loop is CASKGGVGRNEQFF. In nucleotides, the CDR3 is TGTGCCAGCAAAGGGGGTGTTGGGCGCAATGAGCAGTTCTTC.

V usage is TRBV10-1 and J usage is TRBJ2-2; weak D call: TRBD2 (5 bases). The CDR3 extends over 14 amino acids. With 2 bases removed from V and 5 bases from J, the gap between germline ends came to 9 bases. Germline V lookup: CDR1 WNHNN, CDR2 SYGVQD (reference sequence). The CDR3 loop is CASSELGRTGELFF. DNA of the CDR3: TGCGCCAGCAGTGAGCTGGGGAGAACCGGGGAGCTGTTTTTT.